This TCR beta chain is from a study of blood T cell repertoires in COVID-19. The table came from immunoSEQ multiplex PCR; TCRdb's copy has only in-frame clones and leaves some out. Seen here are tens of thousands of clones, 85% observed once, and the top ten hold 4% to 5%. Per the germline V gene, CDR1 is SGHTA and CDR2 is FQGTGA. V shed 5 bases, J shed 4 bases, and the junction held 9 bases outside the gene matches. This CDR3 is built from 16 residues. Sequencing was performed on peripheral blood. V usage is TRBV7-3 and J usage is TRBJ2-3; 10 nucleotides agree with TRBD2. The clonotype originates from a man in his fifties or sixties with acute or convalescent COVID-19. The CDR3: CASSRGGLAAADTQYF. The CDR3 DNA sequence: TGTGCCAGCAGCCGCGGTGGACTAGCGGCAGCAGATACGCAGTATTTT.